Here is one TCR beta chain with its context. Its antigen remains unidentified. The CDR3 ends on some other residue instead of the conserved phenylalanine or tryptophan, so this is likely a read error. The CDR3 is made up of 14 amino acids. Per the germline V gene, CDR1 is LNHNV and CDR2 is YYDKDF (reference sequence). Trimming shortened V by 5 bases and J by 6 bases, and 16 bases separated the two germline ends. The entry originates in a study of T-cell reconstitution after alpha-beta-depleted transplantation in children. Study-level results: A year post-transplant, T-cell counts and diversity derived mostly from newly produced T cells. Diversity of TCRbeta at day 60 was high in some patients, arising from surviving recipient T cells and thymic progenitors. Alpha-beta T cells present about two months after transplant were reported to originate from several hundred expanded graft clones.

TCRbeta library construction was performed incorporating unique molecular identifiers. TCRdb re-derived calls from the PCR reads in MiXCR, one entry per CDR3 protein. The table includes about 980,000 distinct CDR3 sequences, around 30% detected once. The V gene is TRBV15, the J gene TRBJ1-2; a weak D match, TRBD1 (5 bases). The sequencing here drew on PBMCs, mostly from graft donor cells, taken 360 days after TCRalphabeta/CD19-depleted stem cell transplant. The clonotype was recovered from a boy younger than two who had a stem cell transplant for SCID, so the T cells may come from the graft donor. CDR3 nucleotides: TGTGCCACCAGCCGGGGCCTTGTGGGTGATGGCTACACCGTC. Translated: CATSRGLVGDGYTV.